A selection of T cell receptor beta chains follows, all from one sample in a study of CD8+CD57+ T cells in acquired aplastic anemia. One entry per CDR3 protein, called by TCRdb with MiXCR from the reads. The sample has around 430,000 distinct CDR3 sequences, around 32% seen once. Sequenced input: sorted CD4+, CD8+, or CD8+CD57+ T cells (not recorded which) from PBMCs. The receptor source for this set is a human donor with aplastic anemia. The CDR3 runs from the conserved cysteine through the conserved F or W. Each record gives: V gene, D gene, clone size, J gene, CDR3 DNA, CDR3 protein. The D gene is left open where the match is weak. Expanded clones get a size class; other rows say once, few or many, or leave the size out.

>TRBV20-1|.|.|TRBJ1-6
TGCAGCGTAGATTGGCAGGGCTATAATTCACCCCTCCACTTT
CSVDWQGYNSPLHF
>TRBV5-6|.|.|TRBJ1-4
TGTGCCAGCAGCTTGACGACGGGGGTTAATGAAAAACTGTTTTTT
CASSLTTGVNEKLFF
>TRBV3-1|TRBD1|few|TRBJ1-6
TGTGCCAGCAGCCAGAGGGACAGCAATTCACCCCTCCACTTT
CASSQRDSNSPLHF
>TRBV30|TRBD1|.|TRBJ1-1
TGTGCCTGGAGTACCAGGACAGGGAACACTGAAGCTTTCTTT
CAWSTRTGNTEAFF
>TRBV5-1|.|.|TRBJ2-2
TGCGCCAGCAGCCAAGGGGCGGGCACCGGGGAGCTGTTTTTT
CASSQGAGTGELFF
>TRBV13|.|few|TRBJ2-3
TGTGCCAGCCACCCTCGGGGTCCCCTCGACCCAGATACGCAGTATTTT
CASHPRGPLDPDTQYF
>TRBV24-1|.|.|TRBJ1-6
TGTGCCACCAGCTCTGGGCCGTATTCACCCCTCCACTTT
CATSSGPYSPLHF
>TRBV20-1|.|.|TRBJ1-5
TGCAGTGCTAGCACAGATTCTAATCAGCCCCAGCATTTT
CSASTDSNQPQHF
>TRBV15|.|many|TRBJ1-3
TGTGCCACCAGCAGACGACGGACTGGAAACACCATATATTTT
CATSRRRTGNTIYF
>TRBV19|.|.|TRBJ1-3
TGTGCCAGTCAGGTAACCTCTGGAAACACCATATATTTT
CASQVTSGNTIYF
>TRBV11-2|.|many|TRBJ2-3
TGTGCCAGCAGCTTAGGGGCAGATTGGGATACGCAGTATTTT
CASSLGADWDTQYF
>TRBV9|.|.|TRBJ1-3
TGTGCCAGCAGCGTAGGGTGGGATTTT
CASSVGWDF
>TRBV20-1|.|once|TRBJ1-4
TGCAGTGGGACAGAGACTAATGAAAAACTGTTTTTT
CSGTETNEKLFF
>TRBV10-3|TRBD1|.|TRBJ1-2
TGTGCCAGCAGTCGGGACAGGGGGACCAATGGCTACACCTTC
CASSRDRGTNGYTF
>TRBV11-3|TRBD2|few|TRBJ2-7
TGTGCCAGCAGCTTACGAGCGGGAGCCTCCTACGAGCAGTACTTC
CASSLRAGASYEQYF
>TRBV28|.|.|TRBJ2-7
TGTGCCAGTACCACAGCGGCCTCCTACGAGCAGTACTTC
CASTTAASYEQYF
>TRBV11-2|TRBD1|.|TRBJ2-4
TGTGCCAGCAGCTTAGAGGGCTTGGACAGGGCTAACATTCAGTACTTC
CASSLEGLDRANIQYF
>TRBV4-2|.|.|TRBJ2-3
TGTGCCAGCAGCCAAGATCTCGGACCTAGTGGAGATACGCAGTATTTT
CASSQDLGPSGDTQYF
>TRBV20-1|.|many|TRBJ2-7
TGCAGTGCTACCGGACCCGCCTACGAGCAGTACTTC
CSATGPAYEQYF
>TRBV20-1|.|many|TRBJ2-7
TGCAGTGCTAAAGTCTCCGGGACCTACGAGCAGTACTTC
CSAKVSGTYEQYF
>TRBV5-4|TRBD1|few|TRBJ2-2
TGTGCCAGCAGCTCGTCCGGGACAGTCACCGGGGAGCTGTTTTTT
CASSSSGTVTGELFF
>TRBV2|.|many|TRBJ1-2
TGTGCCAGGAGGGATTATGGCTACACCTTC
CARRDYGYTF
>TRBV5-1|.|many|TRBJ2-7
TGCGCCAGCAGCTTGGAGGGTCTCAACGAGCAGTACTTC
CASSLEGLNEQYF
>TRBV20-1|TRBD1|many|TRBJ2-7
TGCAGTACGACCGGGACAGGGGCCGAGCAGTACTTC
CSTTGTGAEQYF
>TRBV20-1|TRBD2|.|TRBJ2-3
TGCAGTGCAAGGACTAGCAGCGGGGGGGATACGCAGTATTTT
CSARTSSGGDTQYF
>TRBV15|TRBD1|many|TRBJ2-7
TGTGCCACCAGCAAACAGGGGGCTCACGAGCAGTACTTC
CATSKQGAHEQYF
>TRBV29-1|.|.|TRBJ2-7
TGCAGCGTTGAAGATCTTCGGAGGTCTCACGAGCAGTACTTC
CSVEDLRRSHEQYF
>TRBV6-1|.|many|TRBJ2-7
TGTGCCAGCAGGCGGGACCTAGCCTACGAGCAGTACTTC
CASRRDLAYEQYF
>TRBV5-5|.|.|TRBJ2-2
TGTGCCAGCAGCGGACAGTATGCCGGGGAGCTGTTTTTT
CASSGQYAGELFF
>TRBV10-2|TRBD2|many|TRBJ2-5
TGCGCCAGCAGTACGACTAGCGGGGGACAAGAGACCCAGTACTTC
CASSTTSGGQETQYF
>TRBV5-1|TRBD1|few|TRBJ1-1
TGCGCCAGCAGCCCAGCGGGACAGGGGGCTGAAGCTTTCTTT
CASSPAGQGAEAFF
>TRBV5-4|.|.|TRBJ2-5
TGTGCCAGCAGCGCTCCGGGAGTACAAGAGACCCAGTACTTC
CASSAPGVQETQYF
>TRBV10-1|.|.|TRBJ2-1
TGCGCCAGCAGTGCTTCAGGAGACTACAATGAGCAGTTCTTC
CASSASGDYNEQFF
>TRBV20-1|TRBD1|many|TRBJ2-3
TGCAGTGCCCGCCGAGACGGGACAGGGGGGGATACGCAGTATTTT
CSARRDGTGGDTQYF
>TRBV25-1|.|many|TRBJ1-5
TGTGCCAGCAGTGAATATGGGGGGGGAAGGCCCCAGCATTTT
CASSEYGGGRPQHF
>TRBV5-4|TRBD1|.|TRBJ1-1
TGTGCCAGCAGCTTGCTACCGGGACAGACGAACACTGAAGCTTTCTTT
CASSLLPGQTNTEAFF
>TRBV5-4|.|many|TRBJ2-6
TGTGCCAGCAGCTTGGATGCAGGGTCTGCTGGGGCCAACGTCCTGACTTTC
CASSLDAGSAGANVLTF
>TRBV6-1|.|many|TRBJ1-2
TGTGCCAGCAGTCCCGCCGATGGCTACACCTTC
CASSPADGYTF
>TRBV20-1|TRBD1|.|TRBJ1-2
TGCAGTGCTGCTTCCGGGACAGGCCGAAGTCGCTATGGCTACACCTTC
CSAASGTGRSRYGYTF
>TRBV6-5|.|.|TRBJ1-2
TGTGCCAGCAGTTACTCGTCAGGGCCAGATGGCTACACCTTC
CASSYSSGPDGYTF
>TRBV5-1|.|.|TRBJ1-1
TGCGCCAGCAGCCGCCGACAGGACCTCACTGAAGCTTTCTTT
CASSRRQDLTEAFF
>TRBV12-3/TRBV12-4|.|few|TRBJ2-2
TGTGCCAGCAGTTTAAAACAGGGAGATATCGGGGAGCTGTTTTTT
CASSLKQGDIGELFF
>TRBV14|.|once|TRBJ1-5
TGTGCCAGCAGCCCAGACGGGGGGGGTCGGAATCAGCCCCAGCATTTT
CASSPDGGGRNQPQHF
>TRBV6-1|TRBD2|.|TRBJ2-1
TGTGCCAGCAGGGATACCGGGACTAGTGCCAATGAGCAGTTCTTC
CASRDTGTSANEQFF
>TRBV15|.|many|TRBJ1-4
TGTGCCACCAGCCCACAGAAGGCAGGGAGGGAAAAACTGTTTTTT
CATSPQKAGREKLFF
>TRBV2|TRBD2|.|TRBJ2-1
TGTGCCAGCAGCCAAGGGACTAGAAGGGAGCAGTTCTTC
CASSQGTRREQFF
>TRBV2|.|many|TRBJ2-7
TGTGCCAGCAGTGATACATCAGGCGTCTACGAGCAGTACTTC
CASSDTSGVYEQYF
>TRBV7-9|.|few|TRBJ1-1
TGTGCCAGCAGCTTGGCCGTAAGGGTAACGACTGAAGCTTTCTTT
CASSLAVRVTTEAFF
>TRBV2|.|few|TRBJ1-3
TGTGCCAGCAGTGAAGAATTCGACAGGACGATCTCTGGAAACACCATATATTTT
CASSEEFDRTISGNTIYF
>TRBV11-2|.|.|TRBJ1-3
TGTGCCAGCAGCACTGGAGGTGTTTATGGAAACACCATATATTTT
CASSTGGVYGNTIYF
>TRBV27|.|many|TRBJ2-7
TGTGCCAGCAGTCCACCCTACGAGCAGTACTTC
CASSPPYEQYF